Presented here are 31 T cell receptor beta chains from one specimen sequenced in a study of metastatic and nonmetastatic thyroid tumors. TCRdb re-called clones from the PCR reads using MiXCR. Here the sample spans roughly 40,000 clones, over 15% being singletons. There were no patients who had received any treatment before thyroid surgery. Material for sequencing was tumor tissue. The receptors come from a female donor with papillary thyroid cancer or a benign thyroid nodule (not recorded which). Some clones in this sample may be carry-over from other donors' samples.

This clone was counted many times. The chain employs TRBV2 and TRBJ2-2, with 14 bases fitting TRBD2. V was pared by 6 bases and J by 8 bases, with 5 bases of the junction left unmatched. The germline gives CDR1 SNHLY, CDR2 FYNNEI. There are 15 residues in the CDR3. The CDR3 is CASRPGLAGAGELFF. DNA for the CDR3: TGTGCCAGCAGGCCGGGACTAGCGGGAGCGGGGGAGCTGTTTTTT. The full variable domain, with the rest looked up from reference TRBV2 and TRBJ2-2, is EPEVTQTPSHQVTQMGQEVILRCVPISNHLYFYWYRQILGQKVEFLVSFYNNEISEKSEIFDDQFSVERPDGSNFTLKIRSTKLEDSAMYFCASRPGLAGAGELFFGEGSRLTVL.

The V call is TRBV19, the J call TRBJ2-3, with D perhaps TRBD1 or TRBD2 (5 bases each). Per the germline V gene, CDR1 is LNHDA and CDR2 is SQIVND (reference sequence). V was shortened by 3 bases and J by 4 bases, with 20 bases between the two germline ends. CDR3 size: 17 residues. In nucleotides, the CDR3 is TGTGCCAGTAGTATTCTTGGGGGAATTGAAAGGGCAGATACGCAGTATTTT. Protein sequence: CASSILGGIERADTQYF.

At least ten counts were recorded for this clone. CDR3 in amino acids: CSVEEGPISSYNEQFF. DNA of the CDR3: TGCAGCGTTGAAGAAGGACCCATTAGCTCCTACAATGAGCAGTTCTTC. This chain joins TRBV29-1 and TRBJ2-1, with D unclear. The CDR3 is made up of 16 amino acids. Trimming left V 0 bases short and J 0 bases short, with 12 bases between. Germline-derived CDR1 and CDR2 are SQVTM and ANQGSEA.

This clone has a count of ten or more. The rearrangement links TRBV6-1 to TRBJ1-2; possibly TRBD1 for D (5 bases). The CDR3 extends over 14 amino acids. V lost 7 bases, J lost 3 bases, and 15 bases lay in between. The V gene's germline CDR1 is MNHNS and CDR2 SASEGT. In nucleotides, the CDR3 is TGTGCCAGCAATCCGTGGGCGGGGGACTATGGCTACACCTTC. It codes for CASNPWAGDYGYTF.

This clone was recorded at least ten times. The chain is built from TRBV28 and TRBJ1-2; the D is unclear. The CDR3 spans 15 residues. V was cut by 1 base and J by 3 bases, with 12 bases left in between. The germline V gene encodes CDR1 MDHEN and CDR2 SYDVKM. CDR3 sequence: CASSLLGSADYGYTF. CDR3 in DNA: TGTGCCAGCAGTTTATTGGGCAGCGCCGACTATGGCTACACCTTC.

This clone was seen at least ten times. The rearrangement links TRBV3-1 to TRBJ2-7; weak D call: TRBD1 (5 bases). Trimming removed 4 bases at V and 0 bases at J, with 10 bases between. Germline values: CDR1 LGHDT, CDR2 YNNKEL (reference sequence). The CDR3 runs 14 residues. The CDR3 loop reads CASSRVQGSYEQYF. The CDR3 DNA follows: TGTGCCAGCAGCCGTGTTCAGGGCTCCTACGAGCAGTACTTC.

This clone was detected only a few times. A much larger clone sits a single nucleotide away, making a read error possible. As DNA, the CDR3 is TGTGCCACCAGCAGGGGTGCGGGGCCTAGCACAGATACGCAGTATTTT. Residues: CATSRGAGPSTDTQYF. V and J are TRBV15 and TRBJ2-3; the D gene is possibly TRBD2 (6 bases). V lost 3 bases and J lost 0, with 13 bases in between. Germline CDR1 LNHNV, CDR2 YYDKDF (reference sequence). CDR3 length equals 16 residues.

The chain joins TRBV27 to TRBJ2-6; the D is unclear. The CDR3 loop spans 18 amino acids. Trimming left V 3 bases short and J 5 bases short, with 20 bases between. Germline values: CDR1 MNHEY, CDR2 SMNVEV (reference sequence). CDR3 region: CASSFQSTARSWANVLTF. In nucleotides, the CDR3 is TGTGCCAGCAGTTTTCAGAGTACAGCGAGATCTTGGGCCAACGTCCTGACTTTC.

In its sample, this clone was seen many times. This chain joins TRBV12-3 or TRBV12-4 and TRBJ2-4; a weak D match, TRBD1 (7 bases). There are 17 residues in the CDR3. Deletions cut 7 bases from V and 5 bases from J, with 24 bases between. Written as DNA, the CDR3 is TGTGCCAGCACCCCTAGAAAGACAGGGAGGTTTGAAAACATTCAGTACTTC. Translation gives CASTPRKTGRFENIQYF.

This chain joins TRBV7-2 and TRBJ1-5, with D uncertain. The CDR3 contains 15 residues. V was shortened by 3 bases and J by 3 bases, with 12 bases between the two germline ends. In germline, CDR1 is SGHTA, CDR2 FQGNSA. The CDR3 here is CASSLGGFINQPQHF. CDR3 in DNA: TGTGCCAGCAGCTTGGGTGGCTTCATCAATCAGCCCCAGCATTTT.

This clone has a count of ten or more. The chain links TRBV5-1 to TRBJ2-5; D call uncertain. Trimming left V 1 base short and J 0 bases short, with 4 bases between. Germline CDR1 reads SGHRS; CDR2 reads YFSETQ. The CDR3 totals 13 residues. The DNA for the CDR3 is TGCGCCAGCAGCTTGTACAACCAAGAGACCCAGTACTTC. Protein product: CASSLYNQETQYF.

In this sample, this clone turned up many times. V gene TRBV12-3 or TRBV12-4 combines with J gene TRBJ2-1, with 10 bases fitting TRBD1. The length of the CDR3 is 12 residues. With 6 bases clipped from V and 7 bases from J, the junction kept 0 bases outside the gene matches. CDR3 in amino acids: CASRGQGNEQFF. CDR3 coding DNA: TGTGCCAGCAGGGGACAGGGGAATGAGCAGTTCTTC.

A note on this clone: The junction shows a germline mismatch at one end, possibly a read error. The rearrangement joins TRBV12-3 or TRBV12-4 to TRBJ2-3; 10 nucleotides agree with TRBD2. This CDR3 has 16 amino acids. The DNA for the CDR3 is TGTGTCAGCAGTGTCGCGACTAGCGGGTCCACAGATACGCAGTATTTT. This translates into CVSSVATSGSTDTQYF.

This clone was recorded at least ten times. The V call is TRBV6-1, the J call TRBJ2-1, with TRBD2 as a possible D gene (6 bases). Germline V gives CDR1 MNHNS, CDR2 SASEGT. The V end lost 11 bases, the J end lost 3 bases, and 14 bases lay between the germline ends. This CDR3 comprises 13 residues. In DNA form, the CDR3 reads TGTGCCTCCACAAGCGGGCTCTACAATGAGCAGTTCTTC. This codes for CASTSGLYNEQFF.

The chain recombines TRBV4-1 with TRBJ2-1, with D tentatively TRBD1 (7 bases). Between the trimmed V and J ends, which lost 0 bases and 6 bases, there was a span of 15 bases. The CDR3 runs 16 residues. Germline values: CDR1 MGHRA, CDR2 YSYEKL. As DNA, the CDR3 is TGCGCCAGCAGCCAAGATGTCGGGCAGGGGGGCAATGAGCAGTTCTTC. Translation: CASSQDVGQGGNEQFF.

J is TRBJ2-3 and V is TRBV11-2, with unresolved D. V lost 1 base and J lost 7, with 6 bases in between. CDR1 and CDR2 (germline): SGHAT, FQNNGV. This CDR3 comprises 12 residues. The CDR3, as DNA: TGTGCCAGCAGCTTAGGCGGTAATACGCAGTATTTT. The encoded protein is CASSLGGNTQYF. Variable domain in full (rest from reference TRBV11-2 and TRBJ2-3): EAGVAQSPRYKIIEKRQSVAFWCNPISGHATLYWYQQILGQGPKLLIQFQNNGVVDDSQLPKDRFSAERLKGVDSTLKIQPAKLEDSAVYLCASSLGGNTQYFGPGTRLTVL.

With respect to this clone: This could be a read error, since a much larger clone is one nucleotide away. This CDR3 fails to terminate in the conserved phenylalanine or tryptophan, so it likely reflects a read error. CDR3 DNA sequence: TGTGCCAGCAGCTTGCTTAGGGATACCCAGTACTCC. Amino acid sequence: CASSLLRDTQYS. The chain carries TRBV5-8 and TRBJ2-5, with no clear D. In germline, CDR1 is SGHTS, CDR2 YDEGEE. V gave up 1 base and J gave up 8 bases, with 9 bases separating them. CDR3 size: 12 residues.

The chain recombines TRBV6-1 with TRBJ2-4; 9 bases line up with TRBD1. Trimming at V came to 6 bases and at J to 4 bases, leaving 13 bases not matched to a gene. CDR3 length: 17 amino acids. Germline V gives CDR1 MNHNS, CDR2 SASEGT. The CDR3 protein is CASSQPSGTGPKNIQYF. In DNA, the CDR3 is TGTGCCAGCAGCCAGCCGTCCGGGACAGGGCCGAAAAACATTCAGTACTTC.

A remark on this clone: One junction end disagrees with the germline gene, perhaps due to a read error. The chain links TRBV27 to TRBJ1-1, with D maybe TRBD1 (5 bases). The CDR3 spans 15 residues. Germline V gives CDR1 MNHEY, CDR2 SMNVEV (reference sequence). The CDR3 DNA follows: TGCGCCAGCAGTTCATCAGGGAAATGGGTCACTGAAGCTTTCTTT. It specifies CASSSSGKWVTEAFF.

The sample holds a few counts of this clone. The chain combines TRBV20-1 with TRBJ2-1; 14 positions match TRBD2. This CDR3 comprises 18 residues. The J segment lost 3 bases and the V segment lost 6 bases, leaving 13 bases of the junction unmatched. Germline V CDR1 and CDR2: DFQATT, SNEGSKA (reference sequence). The CDR3 sequence: CSAPKGTSGSHFYNEQFF. CDR3 bases: TGCAGTGCCCCTAAAGGGACTAGCGGGAGCCATTTCTACAATGAGCAGTTCTTC.

This clone rates as medium-sized. This rearrangement joins TRBV2 to TRBJ2-7; 11 bases match TRBD2. CDR3 length: 15 residues. V lost 3 bases to trimming and J lost 2 bases; unmatched junction nucleotides: 3. Germline loops: CDR1 SNHLY, CDR2 FYNNEI. CDR3 nucleotide sequence: TGTGCCAGCAGTGAGGGACTAGCGGAAACCTACGAGCAGTACTTC. Translation: CASSEGLAETYEQYF.

Points on this clone: This could be a read error, since a much larger clone is one nucleotide away. Here the CDR3 omits its conserved ending phenylalanine or tryptophan, so a read error is the likely source. The rearrangement links TRBV4-2 to TRBJ1-1, with D perhaps matching TRBD1 (5 bases). Trimming left V 1 base short and J 4 bases short, with 13 bases between. Germline CDR1 is LGHNA and CDR2 is YNFKEQ. The CDR3 contains 15 residues. The CDR3 DNA is TGTGCCAGCAGCCAAGGGGACGGGGGGAGCACTGAAGCTTTCTCT. Translated, it gives CASSQGDGGSTEAFS.

This clone appeared many times. The V gene is TRBV5-1, the J gene TRBJ1-1; 8 nucleotides align to TRBD1. This CDR3 region has 17 residues. The V gene's germline CDR1 is SGHRS and CDR2 YFSETQ. J was trimmed by 1 base and V by 3 bases; bases with no gene match: 11. The CDR3 bases are TGCGCCAGCAGCTCCGCCCCGTCCGGGACAGGGAACACTGAAGCTTTCTTT. Protein sequence: CASSSAPSGTGNTEAFF.

The sample holds many counts of this clone. Given a much more abundant clone one base away, this may be a read error. In the same sample, other DNA sequences code for this CDR3. The rearrangement uses TRBV19 and TRBJ1-3; D is possibly TRBD1 (5 bases). Germline V lookup: CDR1 LNHDA, CDR2 SQIVND (reference sequence). The CDR3 covers 15 residues. The CDR3 nucleotides are TGCGCCAGTAGTATGGTGAGCAGGGCTGGAAACACCATATATTTT. Translating it yields CASSMVSRAGNTIYF.

The chain joins TRBV4-1 to TRBJ1-1, with D perhaps TRBD1 (5 bases). Trimming removed 4 bases from V and 5 bases from J, with 17 bases in between. Germline CDR1 reads MGHRA; CDR2 reads YSYEKL. This CDR3 has 15 amino acids. CDR3 loop: CASSRGQVKGTEAFF. For the CDR3, the DNA is TGCGCCAGCAGCCGAGGTCAAGTGAAGGGGACTGAAGCTTTCTTT.

This clone was counted at least ten times. One end of the junction is discordant with germline, which a read error may explain. The chain combines TRBV6-1 with TRBJ2-2, with D perhaps TRBD2 (5 bases). This CDR3 is built from 18 residues. Germline V gives CDR1 MNHNS, CDR2 SASEGT. Here the CDR3 reads CASSEGRGIDTNTEELFF. The DNA of the CDR3 is TGTGCCAGCAGTGAAGGACGGGGAATAGATACGAACACCGAGGAGCTGTTTTTT.

In its sample, this clone was seen a few times. This CDR3 fails to terminate in the conserved phenylalanine or tryptophan, so it likely reflects a read error. This same CDR3 is encoded by further DNA sequences in the sample. The chain couples TRBV12-3 or TRBV12-4 to TRBJ1-1; D is unclear. Trimming removed 7 bases from V and 4 bases from J, with 10 bases in between. This CDR3 spans 12 amino acids. The CDR3: CASTLGGTEAFL. In DNA form, the CDR3 reads TGTGCCAGCACTTTGGGAGGCACTGAAGCTTTCCTT.

Worth noting for this clone: Without the conserved terminal phenylalanine or tryptophan, this CDR3 likely stems from a read error. The gene calls are TRBV28 and TRBJ2-2; 12 nucleotides align to TRBD2. Trimming at V came to 3 bases and at J to 5 bases, leaving 4 bases not matched to a gene. The CDR3 sequence is 16 residues long. CDR1 MDHEN and CDR2 SYDVKM come from the germline V gene. The CDR3 spells CASSLIGTSGTGELFL. The CDR3 region has the DNA TGTGCCAGCAGTTTGATTGGGACTAGCGGGACCGGGGAGCTGTTTCTT.

At least ten counts were recorded for this clone. Mismatch with germline at one junction end may stem from a read error. The rearrangement links TRBV7-6 to TRBJ2-1; D remains unclear. CDR1 and CDR2 (germline): SGHVS, FNYEAQ. The length of the CDR3 is 11 residues. The CDR3 region is CASSSHKEQFF. The CDR3 DNA sequence: TGTGCCAGCAGCTCCCACAAGGAGCAGTTCTTC.

This clone was counted ten times or more. The V gene is TRBV6-5, the J gene TRBJ1-4; D gene uncertain. The germline gives CDR1 MNHEY, CDR2 SVGAGI. Trimming took off 2 bases at V and 7 bases at J, with 11 bases between the two ends. This CDR3 contains 14 residues. CDR3 DNA: TGTGCCAGCAGTTACAGGGCTGGTGGTGAAAAACTGTTTTTT. It encodes CASSYRAGGEKLFF.

This clone was observed a few times. The J gene is TRBJ2-1, the V gene TRBV12-3 or TRBV12-4; 9 bases are shared with TRBD2. The CDR3 totals 15 residues. Trimming removed 8 bases from V and 9 bases from J; junction bases left unmatched: 14. CDR3 nucleotide sequence: TGTGCCAGCCATAGCAGAATAGCGGGAGCAGGTGAGCAGTTCTTC. Translated, it gives CASHSRIAGAGEQFF.